This T cell receptor (beta chain) was identified during a study of blood T cell repertoires in COVID-19. Assay used: immunoSEQ multiplex PCR; TCRdb lists only in-frame clones, some missing. The sample has about 180,000 clones; around 80% are singletons. V lost 4 bases and J lost 3; bases outside the gene matches: 5. The CDR3 loop spans 14 amino acids. Germline CDR1 SGHDN, CDR2 FVKESK. The sequence came from a man in his 70s with active or convalescent COVID-19. The chain uses TRBV14 and TRBJ1-1, with 7 bases that match TRBD1. The sample taken for sequencing was peripheral blood. In DNA form, the CDR3 reads TGTGCCAGCAGCCCACAGGGGTGGGACACTGAAGCTTTCTTT. Translation gives CASSPQGWDTEAFF.